The 11 T cell receptor beta chains in this list originate from one sample, sequenced in a study of blood T cell repertoires in COVID-19 (dated by TCRdb to the early 2020s). The library was built by means of the immunoSEQ multiplex PCR assay. This immuneACCESS table, as held by TCRdb, lists in-frame sequences with V and J called but not all clones. Of the missing ones, under half trace to an unresolved V gene in checked studies; the others have no known cause. Here the sample has about 240,000 clones; more than 85% occur a single time. Of the sample, approximately 7% falls within the top ten clones. The material sequenced was peripheral blood. The receptors derive from a woman aged 70-85 years with active or convalescent COVID-19.

DNA for the CDR3: TGTGCCAGCAGCTCACAGGGGGCCAAGCAGCCCCAGCATTTT. Residues: CASSSQGAKQPQHF. V and J are TRBV7-2 and TRBJ1-5; the match to TRBD1 covers 9 bases. J lost 7 bases, V lost 4 bases, and 5 bases had no gene match. Germline-derived CDR1 and CDR2 are SGHTA and FQGNSA. The CDR3 consists of 14 residues.

This clone was seen only a few times. The chain recombines TRBV5-4 with TRBJ2-2, with D perhaps matching TRBD1 (5 bases). This CDR3 has 15 amino acids. Between the trimmed V and J ends, which lost 0 bases and 4 bases, there was a span of 10 bases. Germline lookup yields CDR1 SGHNT and CDR2 YYREEE (reference sequence). In DNA form, the CDR3 reads TGTGCCAGCAGCTTGGGTCCAGGGCGCACCGGGGAGCTGTTTTTT. It specifies CASSLGPGRTGELFF.

The genes are TRBV7-2 and TRBJ1-2; D ambiguous. The CDR3 consists of 13 residues. Deletions cut 4 bases from V and 8 bases from J, with 14 bases between. The germline V gene has CDR1 SGHTA and CDR2 FQGNSA. CDR3 bases: TGTGCCAGCAGCTCCCAGAGGCCGCTAGGCTACACCTTC. Translating it yields CASSSQRPLGYTF.

V usage is TRBV7-2 and J usage is TRBJ1-5, with 7 bases matching TRBD1. Looked up from germline, CDR1 is SGHTA and CDR2 is FQGNSA. V dropped 9 bases and J dropped 0; count of bases not matched to a gene: 5. This CDR3 is 14 amino acids long. In DNA, the CDR3 is TGTGCCAGTGGACAGGACTATAGCAATCAGCCCCAGCATTTT. It encodes CASGQDYSNQPQHF. The complete variable domain, with remaining parts taken from reference TRBV7-2 and TRBJ1-5, reads GAGVSQSPSNKVTEKGKDVELRCDPISGHTALYWYRQSLGQGLEFLIYFQGNSAPDKSGLPSDRFSAERTGGSVSTLTIQRTQQEDSAVYLCASGQDYSNQPQHFGDGTRLSIL.

This clone has only a few counts. V is TRBV7-9 and J is TRBJ1-2; D uncertain. Germline values: CDR1 SEHNR, CDR2 FQNEAQ (reference sequence). V was trimmed by 0 bases and J by 1 base, leaving 6 bases between them. The CDR3 extends over 14 amino acids. The CDR3 loop is CASSLAVLNYGYTF. CDR3 in DNA: TGTGCCAGCAGCTTAGCCGTACTTAACTATGGCTACACCTTC.

This clone appeared once. The rearrangement links TRBV28 to TRBJ1-3, with D perhaps TRBD1 (6 bases). The CDR3 runs 16 residues. Trimming took 5 bases from V and 6 from J, leaving 20 bases between them. Germline values: CDR1 MDHEN, CDR2 SYDVKM. In DNA form, the CDR3 reads TGTGCCAGCAGTGGTCCCGACAGGCGCTCACAAAACACCATATATTTT. As protein: CASSGPDRRSQNTIYF.

This clone has only one observation. At the DNA level, this CDR3 is encoded by other sequences in the same sample as well. The chain links TRBV3-1 (or the pseudogene TRBV3-2) to TRBJ1-6; tentative D call: TRBD1 (6 bases). Germline CDR1 is LGHDT and CDR2 is YNNKEL (reference sequence). CDR3 length equals 13 residues. The V and J ends lost 4 bases and 9 bases respectively, with 10 bases between them. CDR3 sequence: CASSPTGSSPLHF. In DNA form, the CDR3 reads TGTGCCAGCAGCCCCACAGGGAGTTCACCCCTCCACTTT.

J is TRBJ2-3 and V is TRBV5-4; perhaps TRBD1 as D (5 bases). This CDR3 region has 15 residues. The germline V and J ends were trimmed by 4 bases and 2 bases, with 14 bases remaining between them. Germline-derived CDR1 and CDR2 are SGHNT and YYREEE (reference sequence). CDR3 amino acids: CASSTRAGLTDTQYF. For the CDR3, the DNA is TGTGCCAGCAGCACCCGAGCAGGGCTCACAGATACGCAGTATTTT.

V is TRBV20-1 and J is TRBJ2-7, with a weak D call TRBD1 (5 bases). V was trimmed by 6 bases and J by 6 bases, leaving 12 bases between them. Germline CDR1 is DFQATT and CDR2 is SNEGSKA (reference sequence). The CDR3 length is 11 residues. The CDR3 nucleotides are TGCAGTGCCCCCAGGGATAGCGAGCAGTACTTC. Protein product: CSAPRDSEQYF.

The V and J genes are TRBV27 and TRBJ2-3; TRBD2 aligns across 8 bases. Germline-derived CDR1 and CDR2 are MNHEY and SMNVEV (reference sequence). The V gene end was trimmed by 2 bases and the J gene end by 5 bases; junction bases not matched to a gene: 9. The CDR3 consists of 16 residues. The CDR3 DNA reads as TGTGCCAGCAGTTTAGCAGCGGGGGATTCCGTAGATACGCAGTATTTT. Translating gives CASSLAAGDSVDTQYF.

The chain joins TRBV7-9 to TRBJ1-2; TRBD1 aligns across 10 bases. V lost 5 bases, J lost 8 bases, and 14 bases stayed unmatched. This CDR3 spans 16 amino acids. Germline V gives CDR1 SEHNR, CDR2 FQNEAQ (reference sequence). For the CDR3, the DNA is TGTGCCAGCAGCCCCGAGGGGGGACAGGGGCCCGGGGGCTACACCTTC. It is translated as CASSPEGGQGPGGYTF.